This T cell receptor beta chain was sequenced in a study of PD-1 blockade in mismatch repair-deficient tumors. Only in-frame clones appear in the TCRdb table, and some are missing; sequencing was by immunoSEQ multiplex PCR. The sample records about 110,000 clones, 70% to 80% being singletons. This specimen was peripheral blood, taken about 13 months after starting pembrolizumab. This receptor was taken from an adult with mismatch repair-deficient cancer.

The CDR3, as DNA: TGCGCCAGCAGCGAATTGACAGACTACAATGAGCAGTTCTTC. This gives the protein CASSELTDYNEQFF. V and J are TRBV5-1 and TRBJ2-1; perhaps TRBD1 as D (5 bases). The V end lost 4 bases, the J end lost 3 bases, and 11 bases lay between the germline ends. CDR1 is SGHRS and CDR2 is YFSETQ in the germline V gene. CDR3 length: 14 residues. Looking up the rest from reference TRBV5-1 and TRBJ2-1 gives the full variable domain: KAGVTQTPRYLIKTRGQQVTLSCSPISGHRSVSWYQQTPGQGLQFLFEYFSETQRNKGNFPGRFSGRQFSNSRSEMNVSTLELGDSALYLCASSELTDYNEQFFGPGTRLTVL.